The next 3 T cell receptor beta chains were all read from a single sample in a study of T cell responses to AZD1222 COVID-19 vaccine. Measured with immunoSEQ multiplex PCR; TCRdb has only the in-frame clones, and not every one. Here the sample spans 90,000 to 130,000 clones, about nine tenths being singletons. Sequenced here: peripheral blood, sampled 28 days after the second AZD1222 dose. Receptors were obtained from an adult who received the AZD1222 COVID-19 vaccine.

CDR3 loop: CASSELNPLGTEAFF. CDR3 DNA: TGTGCCAGCAGTGAATTAAACCCCTTGGGCACTGAAGCTTTCTTT. V and J are TRBV25-1 and TRBJ1-1; no clear D gene. V was shortened by 1 base and J by 4 bases, with 13 bases between the two germline ends. The length of the CDR3 is 15 residues. Germline V gene sequence: CDR1 MGHDK, CDR2 SYGVNS.

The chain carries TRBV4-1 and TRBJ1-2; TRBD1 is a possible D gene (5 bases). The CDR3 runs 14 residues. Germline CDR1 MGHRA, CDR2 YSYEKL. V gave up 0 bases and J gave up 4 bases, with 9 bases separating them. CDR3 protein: CASSQETDFYGYTF. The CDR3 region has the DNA TGCGCCAGCAGCCAAGAGACAGATTTCTATGGCTACACCTTC.

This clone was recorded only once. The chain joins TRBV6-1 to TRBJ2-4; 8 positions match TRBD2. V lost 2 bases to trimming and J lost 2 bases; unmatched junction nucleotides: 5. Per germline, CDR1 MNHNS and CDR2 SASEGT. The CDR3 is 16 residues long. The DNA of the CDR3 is TGTGCCAGCAGTGAACGGGGGGGCTCGACCAAAAACATTCAGTACTTC. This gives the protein CASSERGGSTKNIQYF.